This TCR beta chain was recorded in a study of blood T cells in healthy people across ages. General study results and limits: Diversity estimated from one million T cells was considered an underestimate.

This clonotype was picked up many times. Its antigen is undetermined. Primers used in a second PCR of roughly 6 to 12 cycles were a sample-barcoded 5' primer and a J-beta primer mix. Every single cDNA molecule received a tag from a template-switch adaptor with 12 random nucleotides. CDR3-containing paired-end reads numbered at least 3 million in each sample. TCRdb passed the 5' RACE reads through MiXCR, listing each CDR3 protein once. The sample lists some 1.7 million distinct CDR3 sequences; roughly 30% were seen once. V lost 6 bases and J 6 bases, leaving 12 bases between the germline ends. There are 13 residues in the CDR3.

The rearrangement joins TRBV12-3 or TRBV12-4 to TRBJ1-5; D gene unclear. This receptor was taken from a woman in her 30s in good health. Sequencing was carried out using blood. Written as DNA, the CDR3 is TGTGCCAGCAGCCTCCTCGGCAGTCAGCCCCAGCATTTT. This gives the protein CASSLLGSQPQHF.